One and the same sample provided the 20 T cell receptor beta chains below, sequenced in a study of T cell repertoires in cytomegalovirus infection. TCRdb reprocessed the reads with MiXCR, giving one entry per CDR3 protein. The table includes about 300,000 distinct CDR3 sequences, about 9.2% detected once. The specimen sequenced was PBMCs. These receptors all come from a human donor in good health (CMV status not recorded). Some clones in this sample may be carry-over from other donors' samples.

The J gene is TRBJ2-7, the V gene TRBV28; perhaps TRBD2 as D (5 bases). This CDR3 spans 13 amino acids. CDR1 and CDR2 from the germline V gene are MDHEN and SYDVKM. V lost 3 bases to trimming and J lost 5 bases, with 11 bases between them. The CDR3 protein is CASSFEGRHEQYV. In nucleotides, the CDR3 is TGTGCCAGCAGTTTCGAGGGCCGCCACGAGCAGTACGTC.

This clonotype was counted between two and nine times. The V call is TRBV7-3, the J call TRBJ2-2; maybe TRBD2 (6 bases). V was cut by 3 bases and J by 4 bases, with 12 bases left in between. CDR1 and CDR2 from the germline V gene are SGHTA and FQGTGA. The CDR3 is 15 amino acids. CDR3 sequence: CASSFNGGGTGELFF. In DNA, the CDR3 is TGTGCCAGCAGCTTCAACGGGGGTGGCACCGGGGAGCTGTTTTTT.

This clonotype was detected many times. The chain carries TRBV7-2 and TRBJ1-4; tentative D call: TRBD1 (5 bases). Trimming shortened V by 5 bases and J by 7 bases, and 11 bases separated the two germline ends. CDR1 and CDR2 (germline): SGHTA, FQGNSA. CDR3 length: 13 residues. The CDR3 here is CASSLQGSEKLFF. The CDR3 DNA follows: TGTGCCAGCAGCCTCCAGGGAAGTGAAAAACTGTTTTTT.

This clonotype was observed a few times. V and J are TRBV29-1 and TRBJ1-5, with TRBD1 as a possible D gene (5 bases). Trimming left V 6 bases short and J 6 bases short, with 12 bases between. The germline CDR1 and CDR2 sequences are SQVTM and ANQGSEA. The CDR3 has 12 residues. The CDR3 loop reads CSVGEGRQPQHF. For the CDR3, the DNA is TGCAGCGTAGGGGAGGGGCGTCAGCCCCAGCATTTT. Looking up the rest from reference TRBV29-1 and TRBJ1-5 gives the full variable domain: SAVISQKPSRDICQRGTSLTIQCQVDSQVTMMFWYRQQPGQSLTLIATANQGSEATYESGFVIDKFPISRPNLTFSTLTVSNMSPEDSSIYLCSVGEGRQPQHFGDGTRLSIL.

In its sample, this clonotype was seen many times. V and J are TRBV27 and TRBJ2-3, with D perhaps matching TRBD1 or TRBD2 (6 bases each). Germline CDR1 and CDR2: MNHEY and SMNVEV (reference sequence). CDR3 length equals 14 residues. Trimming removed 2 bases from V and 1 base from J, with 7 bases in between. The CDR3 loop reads CASSLRGRTDTQYF. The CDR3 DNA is TGTGCCAGCAGTTTACGGGGGCGCACAGATACGCAGTATTTT.

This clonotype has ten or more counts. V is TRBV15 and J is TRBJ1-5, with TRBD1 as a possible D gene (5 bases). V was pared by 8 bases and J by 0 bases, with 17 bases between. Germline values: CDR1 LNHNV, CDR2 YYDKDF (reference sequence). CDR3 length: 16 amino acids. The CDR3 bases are TGTGCCACCCCCCGGGCGGGCAGGGATAGCAATCAGCCCCAGCATTTT. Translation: CATPRAGRDSNQPQHF.

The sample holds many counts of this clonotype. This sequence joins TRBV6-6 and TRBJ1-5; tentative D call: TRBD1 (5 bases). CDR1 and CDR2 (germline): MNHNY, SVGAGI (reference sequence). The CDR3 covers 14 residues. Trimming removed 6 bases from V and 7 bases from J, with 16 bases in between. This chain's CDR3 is CASRVGEGEQPQHF. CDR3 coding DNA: TGTGCCAGCAGAGTGGGAGAAGGGGAACAGCCCCAGCATTTT.

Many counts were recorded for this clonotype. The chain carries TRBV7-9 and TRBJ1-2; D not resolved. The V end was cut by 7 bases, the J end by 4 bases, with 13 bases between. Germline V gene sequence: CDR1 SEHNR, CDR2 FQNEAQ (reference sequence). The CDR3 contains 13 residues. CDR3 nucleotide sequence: TGTGCCAGCACCGTGGTAAAAAGCTATGGCTACACCTTC. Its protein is CASTVVKSYGYTF.

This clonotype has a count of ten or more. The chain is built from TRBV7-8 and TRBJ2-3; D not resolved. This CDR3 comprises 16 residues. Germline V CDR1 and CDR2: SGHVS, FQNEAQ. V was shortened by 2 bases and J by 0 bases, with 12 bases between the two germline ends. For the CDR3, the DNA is TGTGCCAGCAGCTTACGAGCAAACCCTAGCACAGATACGCAGTATTTT. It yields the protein CASSLRANPSTDTQYF.

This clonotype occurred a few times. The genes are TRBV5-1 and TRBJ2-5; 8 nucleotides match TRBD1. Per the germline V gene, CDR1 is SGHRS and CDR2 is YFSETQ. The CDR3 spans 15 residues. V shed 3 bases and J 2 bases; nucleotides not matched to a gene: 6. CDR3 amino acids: CASSWMGQEQETQYF. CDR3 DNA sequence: TGCGCCAGCAGCTGGATGGGACAGGAACAAGAGACCCAGTACTTC.

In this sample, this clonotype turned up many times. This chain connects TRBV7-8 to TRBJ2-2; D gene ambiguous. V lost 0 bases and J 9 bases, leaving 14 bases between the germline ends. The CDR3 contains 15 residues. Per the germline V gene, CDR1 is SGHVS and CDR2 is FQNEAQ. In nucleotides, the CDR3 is TGTGCCAGCAGCTTAGCAGGCGAAGCGACCTGGGAGCTGTTTTTT. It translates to CASSLAGEATWELFF.

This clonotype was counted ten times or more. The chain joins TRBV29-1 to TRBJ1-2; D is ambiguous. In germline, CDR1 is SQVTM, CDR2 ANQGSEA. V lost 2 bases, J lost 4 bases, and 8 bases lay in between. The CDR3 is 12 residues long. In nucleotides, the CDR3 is TGCAGCGTTGAATCGGGAGTCTATGGCTACACCTTC. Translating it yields CSVESGVYGYTF.

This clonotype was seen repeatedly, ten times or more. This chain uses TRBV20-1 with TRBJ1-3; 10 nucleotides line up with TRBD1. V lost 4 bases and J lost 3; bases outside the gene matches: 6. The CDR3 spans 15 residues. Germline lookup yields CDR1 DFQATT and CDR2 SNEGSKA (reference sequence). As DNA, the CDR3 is TGCAGTGCTAAGACAGGGGGCGCCGGTGGAAACACCATATATTTT. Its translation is CSAKTGGAGGNTIYF.

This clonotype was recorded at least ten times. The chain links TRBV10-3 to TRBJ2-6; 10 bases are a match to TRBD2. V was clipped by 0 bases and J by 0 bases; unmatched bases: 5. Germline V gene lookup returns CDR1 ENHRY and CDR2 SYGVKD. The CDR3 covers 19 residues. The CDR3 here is CAISESGLARSSGANVLTF. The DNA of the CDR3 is TGTGCCATCAGTGAGTCGGGACTAGCGCGTAGCTCTGGGGCCAACGTCCTGACTTTC.

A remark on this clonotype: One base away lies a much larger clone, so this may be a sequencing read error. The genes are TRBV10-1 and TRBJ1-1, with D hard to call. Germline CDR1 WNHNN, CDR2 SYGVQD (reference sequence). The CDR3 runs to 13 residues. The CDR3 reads CASTESGLRKAFF. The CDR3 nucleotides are TGCGCCAGCACTGAGTCCGGCCTGCGAAAAGCTTTCTTT.

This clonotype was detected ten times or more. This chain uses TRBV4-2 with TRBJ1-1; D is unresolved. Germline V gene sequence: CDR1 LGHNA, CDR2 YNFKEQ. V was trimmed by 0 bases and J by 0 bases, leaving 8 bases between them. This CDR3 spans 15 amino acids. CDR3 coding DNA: TGTGCCAGCAGCCAAGAACGGGTGGTGAACACTGAAGCTTTCTTT. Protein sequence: CASSQERVVNTEAFF.

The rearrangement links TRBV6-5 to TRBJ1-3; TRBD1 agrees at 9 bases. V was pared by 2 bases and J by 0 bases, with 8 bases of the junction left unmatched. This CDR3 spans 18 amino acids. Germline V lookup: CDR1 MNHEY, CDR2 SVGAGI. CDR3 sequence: CASSYGRGTGSSGNTIYF. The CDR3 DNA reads TGTGCCAGCAGTTACGGGAGAGGGACAGGGAGCTCTGGAAACACCATATATTTT.

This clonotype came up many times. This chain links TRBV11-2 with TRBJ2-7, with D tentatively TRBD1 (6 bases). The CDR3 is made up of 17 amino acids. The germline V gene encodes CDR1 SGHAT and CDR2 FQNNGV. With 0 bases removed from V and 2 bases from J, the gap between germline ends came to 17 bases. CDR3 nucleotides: TGTGCCAGCAGCTTAGATTCCAAGGCAGGGGCCACCTACGAGCAGTACGTC. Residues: CASSLDSKAGATYEQYV.

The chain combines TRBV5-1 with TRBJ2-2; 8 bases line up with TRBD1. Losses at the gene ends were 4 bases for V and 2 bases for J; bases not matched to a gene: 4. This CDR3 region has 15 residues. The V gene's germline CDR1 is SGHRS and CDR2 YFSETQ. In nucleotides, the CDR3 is TGCGCCAGCAGCAGGGACAGGCCCAACACCGGGGAGCTGTTTTTT. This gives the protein CASSRDRPNTGELFF.

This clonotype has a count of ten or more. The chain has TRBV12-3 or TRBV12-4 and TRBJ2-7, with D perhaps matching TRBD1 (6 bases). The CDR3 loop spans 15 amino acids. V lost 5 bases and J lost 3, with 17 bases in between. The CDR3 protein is CASSPNRVEGYEQYF. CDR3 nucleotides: TGTGCCAGCAGTCCCAACAGGGTAGAGGGCTACGAGCAGTACTTC.